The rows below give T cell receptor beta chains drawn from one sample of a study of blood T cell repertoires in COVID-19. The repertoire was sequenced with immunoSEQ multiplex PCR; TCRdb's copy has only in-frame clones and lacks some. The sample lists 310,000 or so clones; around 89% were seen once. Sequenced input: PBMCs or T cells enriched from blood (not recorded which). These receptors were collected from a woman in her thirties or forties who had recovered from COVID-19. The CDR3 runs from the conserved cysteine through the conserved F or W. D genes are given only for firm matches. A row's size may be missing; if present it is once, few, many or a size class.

cdr3_nt: TGTGCCAGCAGCTTAGGAACAGGGCAAGAGACCCAGTACTTC; cdr3_aa: CASSLGTGQETQYF; clone_size: once; d_call: .; v_call: TRBV11-2; j_call: TRBJ2-5
cdr3_nt: TGTGCCAGCAGTGAGGGGTATCACAGGCCTCATACTGAAGCTTTCTTT; cdr3_aa: CASSEGYHRPHTEAFF; clone_size: .; d_call: .; v_call: TRBV2; j_call: TRBJ1-1
cdr3_nt: TGTGCCAGCAGTCCGAGAGGCACAGATACGCAGTATTTT; cdr3_aa: CASSPRGTDTQYF; clone_size: .; d_call: .; v_call: TRBV6-4; j_call: TRBJ2-3
cdr3_nt: TGTGCCAGCAGCTTAAGGGACAGGGACACCGGGGAGCTGTTTTTT; cdr3_aa: CASSLRDRDTGELFF; clone_size: few; d_call: TRBD1; v_call: TRBV11-1; j_call: TRBJ2-2
cdr3_nt: TGTGCCAGCAGTTACGGGACAGGGGGGAGCTCACCCCTCCACTTT; cdr3_aa: CASSYGTGGSSPLHF; clone_size: .; d_call: TRBD1; v_call: TRBV6-2/TRBV6-3; j_call: TRBJ1-6
cdr3_nt: TGTGCCAGCAGCAGGGACAGGGCCGCGCAGCCCCAGCATTTT; cdr3_aa: CASSRDRAAQPQHF; clone_size: .; d_call: TRBD1; v_call: TRBV28; j_call: TRBJ1-5
cdr3_nt: TGCAGCGTTGCTTGGGGCGCGAACTATGGCTACACCTTC; cdr3_aa: CSVAWGANYGYTF; clone_size: .; d_call: .; v_call: TRBV29-1; j_call: TRBJ1-2
cdr3_nt: TGTGCCAGCAGCTCGACGTTGGCGGATCCCTACGAGCAGTACTTC; cdr3_aa: CASSSTLADPYEQYF; clone_size: .; d_call: .; v_call: TRBV5-8; j_call: TRBJ2-7
cdr3_nt: TGTGCCACCAGCCGCCGGGACAGGGTTGGTGATGAGCAGTTCTTC; cdr3_aa: CATSRRDRVGDEQFF; clone_size: .; d_call: TRBD1; v_call: TRBV15; j_call: TRBJ2-1
cdr3_nt: TGTGCCAGCAGGGACGAGGGCTACGAGCAGTACTTC; cdr3_aa: CASRDEGYEQYF; clone_size: .; d_call: .; v_call: TRBV7-2; j_call: TRBJ2-7
cdr3_nt: TGTGCCAGCAGTTCCAGGGGCCGACAGCCCCAGCATTTT; cdr3_aa: CASSSRGRQPQHF; clone_size: .; d_call: .; v_call: TRBV12-3/TRBV12-4; j_call: TRBJ1-5
cdr3_nt: TGTGCCAGCAGCTTAGGGGCAGGACAGGGGTACTTC; cdr3_aa: CASSLGAGQGYF; clone_size: .; d_call: TRBD1; v_call: TRBV7-2; j_call: TRBJ2-7
cdr3_nt: TGTGCCAGCAGTTACCATGGGGCCGGACAGTATGAGCAGTTCTTC; cdr3_aa: CASSYHGAGQYEQFF; clone_size: .; d_call: .; v_call: TRBV6-2/TRBV6-3; j_call: TRBJ2-1
cdr3_nt: TGTGCCAGCAGCGTTTCCACTAGCGTAAACTCTCAAAATGAGCAGTTCTTC; cdr3_aa: CASSVSTSVNSQNEQFF; clone_size: .; d_call: TRBD2; v_call: TRBV9; j_call: TRBJ2-1
cdr3_nt: TGTGCCAGTAGTAGCTCTCCGGGGGACAGACACAATGAGCAGTTCTTC; cdr3_aa: CASSSSPGDRHNEQFF; clone_size: .; d_call: .; v_call: TRBV19; j_call: TRBJ2-1
cdr3_nt: TGTGCCAGCACCAAAGGACAGGGCACGGAGACCCAGTACTTC; cdr3_aa: CASTKGQGTETQYF; clone_size: .; d_call: TRBD1; v_call: TRBV9; j_call: TRBJ2-5
cdr3_nt: TGTGCCAGCAGTGACGGAGGCTTCTCCACTAGCAATGAGCAGTTCTTC; cdr3_aa: CASSDGGFSTSNEQFF; clone_size: few; d_call: .; v_call: TRBV6-4; j_call: TRBJ2-1
cdr3_nt: TGTGCCAGCAGTCCCCTTGGGGGGACTGAAGCTTTCTTT; cdr3_aa: CASSPLGGTEAFF; clone_size: .; d_call: .; v_call: TRBV6-5; j_call: TRBJ1-1
cdr3_nt: TGTGCCAGCAGTACAGGGGATATGAGACAGCCCCAGCATTTT; cdr3_aa: CASSTGDMRQPQHF; clone_size: .; d_call: TRBD1; v_call: TRBV7-2; j_call: TRBJ1-5
cdr3_nt: TGTGCCAGCAGCCCCGGACTAGCGGGGGGACGCGAGCAGTACTTC; cdr3_aa: CASSPGLAGGREQYF; clone_size: .; d_call: TRBD2; v_call: TRBV2; j_call: TRBJ2-7
cdr3_nt: TGTGCCAGCAGCTTGGCCTCCCCGACTAGCGGGAGGGACTCCTACGAGCAGTACTTC; cdr3_aa: CASSLASPTSGRDSYEQYF; clone_size: .; d_call: TRBD2; v_call: TRBV5-8; j_call: TRBJ2-7
cdr3_nt: TGTGCCAGCAGCGTCTACAGGGAGGGGACTGAAGCTTTCTTT; cdr3_aa: CASSVYREGTEAFF; clone_size: .; d_call: .; v_call: TRBV5-8; j_call: TRBJ1-1
cdr3_nt: TGTGCCAGCAGCTTAAGAGGAGATGAGCAGTTCTTC; cdr3_aa: CASSLRGDEQFF; clone_size: .; d_call: .; v_call: TRBV11-3; j_call: TRBJ2-1
cdr3_nt: TGTGCCAGCAGCTTAGTCCAGACGGGAAACGGGGGCACCATATATTTT; cdr3_aa: CASSLVQTGNGGTIYF; clone_size: .; d_call: .; v_call: TRBV7-2; j_call: TRBJ1-3
cdr3_nt: TGTGCCAGCAGCTTGACAGGGGCCGTAGATACGCAGTATTTT; cdr3_aa: CASSLTGAVDTQYF; clone_size: .; d_call: TRBD1; v_call: TRBV5-4; j_call: TRBJ2-3
cdr3_nt: TGTGCCAGTAGTGTACAGGGATTCGGCTACGAGCAGTACTTC; cdr3_aa: CASSVQGFGYEQYF; clone_size: .; d_call: .; v_call: TRBV19; j_call: TRBJ2-7
cdr3_nt: TGCAGCGTTGAAGAAGCTGGACAAGGATACGAGCAGTACTTC; cdr3_aa: CSVEEAGQGYEQYF; clone_size: .; d_call: .; v_call: TRBV29-1; j_call: TRBJ2-7
cdr3_nt: TGTGCCAGCAGCTTAAGCGAGCTGAACACTGAAGCTTTCTTT; cdr3_aa: CASSLSELNTEAFF; clone_size: .; d_call: .; v_call: TRBV7-8; j_call: TRBJ1-1
cdr3_nt: TGTGCCTGGAGTGTATCCCAGGGTATTGGCGCTTTCTTT; cdr3_aa: CAWSVSQGIGAFF; clone_size: .; d_call: .; v_call: TRBV30; j_call: TRBJ1-1
cdr3_nt: TGTGCCAGCAGTTACGGACAGCCATATAATTCACCCCTCCACTTT; cdr3_aa: CASSYGQPYNSPLHF; clone_size: .; d_call: .; v_call: TRBV6-2/TRBV6-3; j_call: TRBJ1-6
cdr3_nt: TGTGCCAGCAGCTTGGTTAGCGGGAGGGATGAGCAGTTCTTC; cdr3_aa: CASSLVSGRDEQFF; clone_size: once; d_call: TRBD2; v_call: TRBV5-4; j_call: TRBJ2-1
cdr3_nt: TGTGCCAGCAGCCTGGGGGGGCCCGAGACCCAGTACTTC; cdr3_aa: CASSLGGPETQYF; clone_size: .; d_call: .; v_call: TRBV9; j_call: TRBJ2-5
cdr3_nt: TGTGCCAGCAGTCGAGGACTAGCGAAAGCCGGGGAGCTGTTTTTT; cdr3_aa: CASSRGLAKAGELFF; clone_size: .; d_call: TRBD2; v_call: TRBV6-5; j_call: TRBJ2-2
cdr3_nt: TGTGCCAGCAGCTCGCTTGAGAGCGGGATTTACGAGCAGTACTTC; cdr3_aa: CASSSLESGIYEQYF; clone_size: .; d_call: TRBD2; v_call: TRBV7-2; j_call: TRBJ2-7
cdr3_nt: TGCGCCAGCAGCCAAGGGACAGGGCGGACTGAAGCTTTCTTT; cdr3_aa: CASSQGTGRTEAFF; clone_size: few; d_call: TRBD1; v_call: TRBV5-1; j_call: TRBJ1-1
cdr3_nt: TGTGCCAGTACCAACAGGGGTAATTCACCCCTCCACTTT; cdr3_aa: CASTNRGNSPLHF; clone_size: .; d_call: TRBD1; v_call: TRBV19; j_call: TRBJ1-6
cdr3_nt: TGTGCCAGCAGCTTAGGCGGACTACCTTCCTACGAGCAGTACTTC; cdr3_aa: CASSLGGLPSYEQYF; clone_size: .; d_call: .; v_call: TRBV7-3; j_call: TRBJ2-7
cdr3_nt: TGCGCCAGCAGCTTGGCGGGGGGATGGAACACTGAAGCTTTCTTT; cdr3_aa: CASSLAGGWNTEAFF; clone_size: .; d_call: .; v_call: TRBV5-1; j_call: TRBJ1-1
cdr3_nt: TGTGCCAGCAGTTTAAGCACAGGGGCCAACAATGAGCAGTTCTTC; cdr3_aa: CASSLSTGANNEQFF; clone_size: .; d_call: TRBD1; v_call: TRBV27; j_call: TRBJ2-1
cdr3_nt: TGTGCCAGCAGCTTACGGACAGATGGCTACACCTTC; cdr3_aa: CASSLRTDGYTF; clone_size: .; d_call: .; v_call: TRBV13; j_call: TRBJ1-2
cdr3_nt: TGTGCCAGCAGCTTAACTGGCACAGGGGGGAAGACCCAGTACTTC; cdr3_aa: CASSLTGTGGKTQYF; clone_size: .; d_call: TRBD1; v_call: TRBV11-2; j_call: TRBJ2-5
cdr3_nt: TGTGCCAGCAGCTTAATCGGGGGTCTGAAATCACCCCTCCACTTT; cdr3_aa: CASSLIGGLKSPLHF; clone_size: once; d_call: .; v_call: TRBV7-2; j_call: TRBJ1-6
cdr3_nt: TGTGCCAGCAGTTATGGACAGGCCAGCACAGATACGCAGTATTTT; cdr3_aa: CASSYGQASTDTQYF; clone_size: .; d_call: TRBD1; v_call: TRBV5-4; j_call: TRBJ2-3
cdr3_nt: TGTGCCAGCAGTGGGGGACAGGGAAGTCATTTCGAGCAGTACTTC; cdr3_aa: CASSGGQGSHFEQYF; clone_size: .; d_call: TRBD1; v_call: TRBV27; j_call: TRBJ2-7
cdr3_nt: TGTGCCAGCAGCTCAGGGGGCCTGAACACTGAAGCTTTCTTT; cdr3_aa: CASSSGGLNTEAFF; clone_size: once; d_call: TRBD1; v_call: TRBV13; j_call: TRBJ1-1
cdr3_nt: TGCGCCAGCAGCCAAGAAGCAGCTTGGGGACAGGGGATTGGCAATGAGCAGTTCTTC; cdr3_aa: CASSQEAAWGQGIGNEQFF; clone_size: .; d_call: TRBD1; v_call: TRBV4-3; j_call: TRBJ2-1
cdr3_nt: TGTGCCAGCAGTACCAGACAGGGGGGCACCGGGGAGCTGTTTTTT; cdr3_aa: CASSTRQGGTGELFF; clone_size: .; d_call: TRBD1; v_call: TRBV28; j_call: TRBJ2-2
cdr3_nt: TGTGCCAGTAGACGAGGAAGGGCCGCACTAGCGGGAGTGGGCCTTTACGAGCAGTACTTC; cdr3_aa: CASRRGRAALAGVGLYEQYF; clone_size: .; d_call: TRBD2; v_call: TRBV19; j_call: TRBJ2-7
cdr3_nt: TGTGCCAGCAGCGGGCAGGGGAATCTTAATGGCTACACCTTC; cdr3_aa: CASSGQGNLNGYTF; clone_size: .; d_call: .; v_call: TRBV2; j_call: TRBJ1-2
cdr3_nt: TGTGCCAGCAGCGTGGGATTAGGGGGCAATGAGCAGTTCTTC; cdr3_aa: CASSVGLGGNEQFF; clone_size: .; d_call: .; v_call: TRBV9; j_call: TRBJ2-1
cdr3_nt: TGCGCCAGCACCCGGGGGATGCGGGCAGATACGCAGTATTTT; cdr3_aa: CASTRGMRADTQYF; clone_size: .; d_call: .; v_call: TRBV10-2; j_call: TRBJ2-3
cdr3_nt: TGTGCCAGCAGTTCCCCGGCGGGGGTTGCTGAAGCTTTCTTT; cdr3_aa: CASSSPAGVAEAFF; clone_size: .; d_call: .; v_call: TRBV27; j_call: TRBJ1-1
cdr3_nt: TGTGCCACGTCGGGACAGGGATCAGAGACCCAGTACTTC; cdr3_aa: CATSGQGSETQYF; clone_size: .; d_call: TRBD1; v_call: TRBV28; j_call: TRBJ2-5